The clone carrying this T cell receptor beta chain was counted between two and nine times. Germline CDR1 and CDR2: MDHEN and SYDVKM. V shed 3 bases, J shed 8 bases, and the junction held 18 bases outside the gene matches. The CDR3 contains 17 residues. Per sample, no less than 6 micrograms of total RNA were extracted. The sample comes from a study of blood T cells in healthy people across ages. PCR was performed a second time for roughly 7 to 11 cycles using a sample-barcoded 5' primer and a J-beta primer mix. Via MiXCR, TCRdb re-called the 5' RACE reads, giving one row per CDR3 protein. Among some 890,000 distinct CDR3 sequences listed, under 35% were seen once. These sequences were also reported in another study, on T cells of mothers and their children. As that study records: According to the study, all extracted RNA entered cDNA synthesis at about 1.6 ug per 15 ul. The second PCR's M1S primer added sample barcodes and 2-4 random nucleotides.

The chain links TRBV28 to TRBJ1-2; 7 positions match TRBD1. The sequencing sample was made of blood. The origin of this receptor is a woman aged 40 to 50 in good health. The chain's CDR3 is CASSFGRLQGNHYGYTF. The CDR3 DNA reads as TGTGCCAGCAGTTTTGGAAGATTACAGGGGAATCATTACGGCTACACCTTC.